The following is a TCR beta chain sequence with its context. The germline V gene encodes CDR1 MDHEN and CDR2 SYDVKM. Trimming cost V 1 base and J 1 base, with 4 bases left between them. This CDR3 has 13 amino acids. These data originate in a study of cytomegalovirus exposure and HLA in healthy donors. Primers included in the PCR were 60 Vbeta and 13 Jbeta primers. Profiled with immunoSEQ multiplex PCR; TCRdb holds only in-frame clones, not every one. The ten most abundant clones cover approximately 2.4% of a sample with more than 110,000 clones. This rearrangement joins TRBV28 to TRBJ1-2; the D is unclear. The receptor's source is a man aged 35-49 years in good health and CMV-seronegative. Specimen: PBMCs. The CDR3, as DNA: TGTGCCAGCAGTTTATCCGTTAACTATGGCTACACCTTC. Amino acids: CASSLSVNYGYTF.